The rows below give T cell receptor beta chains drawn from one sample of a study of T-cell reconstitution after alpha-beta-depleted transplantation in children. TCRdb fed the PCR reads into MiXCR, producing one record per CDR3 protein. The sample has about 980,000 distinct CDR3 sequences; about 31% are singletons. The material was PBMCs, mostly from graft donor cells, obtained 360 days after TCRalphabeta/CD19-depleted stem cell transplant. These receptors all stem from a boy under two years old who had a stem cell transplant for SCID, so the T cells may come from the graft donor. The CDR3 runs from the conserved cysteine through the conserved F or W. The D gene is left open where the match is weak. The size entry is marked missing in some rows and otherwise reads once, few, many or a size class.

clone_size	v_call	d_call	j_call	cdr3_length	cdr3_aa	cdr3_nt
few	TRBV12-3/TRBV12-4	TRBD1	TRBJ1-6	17	CASSSRLHRGIETPLHF	TGTGCCAGCAGTTCCCGCCTACACAGGGGAATTGAGACACCCCTCCACTTT
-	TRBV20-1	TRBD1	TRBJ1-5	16	CSARDTGGPSNQPQHF	TGCAGTGCTAGGGATACAGGGGGCCCTAGCAATCAGCCCCAGCATTTT
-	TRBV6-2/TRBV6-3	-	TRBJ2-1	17	CASSPWVATLRHHEQFF	TGTGCCAGCAGCCCCTGGGTTGCGACCCTAAGGCACCATGAGCAGTTCTTC
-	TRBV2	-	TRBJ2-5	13	CASSGMGQETQYF	TGTGCCAGCTCAGGGATGGGCCAAGAGACCCAGTACTTC
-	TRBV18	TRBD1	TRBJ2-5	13	CASFTGVQETQYF	TGTGCCAGCTTTACAGGGGTACAAGAGACCCAGTACTTC
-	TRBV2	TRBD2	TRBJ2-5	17	CASSEEWLAGGSETQYF	TGTGCCAGCAGTGAAGAATGGCTAGCGGGGGGCTCGGAGACCCAGTACTTC
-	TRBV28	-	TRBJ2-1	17	CASSFTAGSAESDEQFF	TGTGCCAGCAGTTTTACTGCAGGAAGCGCGGAGAGCGATGAGCAGTTCTTC
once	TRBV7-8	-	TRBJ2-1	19	CASSPRGAGASSNYNEQFF	TGTGCCAGCAGCCCGAGGGGGGCGGGGGCCAGTTCAAACTACAATGAGCAGTTCTTC
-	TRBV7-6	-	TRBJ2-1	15	CASSLKVEGVWEQFF	TGTGCCAGCAGCTTAAAGGTGGAGGGGGTGTGGGAGCAGTTCTTC
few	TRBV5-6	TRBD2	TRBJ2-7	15	CASSLVGREWYEQYF	TGTGCCAGCAGCTTGGTGGGGCGGGAGTGGTACGAGCAGTACTTC
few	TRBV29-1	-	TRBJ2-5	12	CSVETAGETQYF	TGCAGCGTTGAAACAGCGGGAGAGACCCAGTACTTC
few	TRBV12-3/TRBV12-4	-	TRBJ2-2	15	CASSLFLRNTGELFF	TGTGCCAGCAGTTTGTTTCTACGGAACACCGGGGAGCTGTTTTTT
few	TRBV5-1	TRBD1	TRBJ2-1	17	CASSPPPGQGKSNEQFF	TGCGCCAGCAGCCCGCCCCCGGGACAGGGGAAAAGTAATGAGCAGTTCTTC
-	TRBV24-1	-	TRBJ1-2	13	CATSDSALEGYTF	TGTGCCACCAGTGATTCGGCTTTGGAGGGCTACACCTTC
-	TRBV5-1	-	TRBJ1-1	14	CASSLNWGNTEAFF	TGCGCCAGCAGCTTGAACTGGGGGAACACTGAAGCTTTCTTT
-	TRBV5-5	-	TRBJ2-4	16	CASSLLQGIAKNIQYF	TGTGCCAGCAGCTTGCTCCAGGGGATAGCCAAAAACATTCAGTACTTC
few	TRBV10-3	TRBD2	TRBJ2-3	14	CAITGDYPTDTQYF	TGTGCCATCACCGGGGACTACCCCACAGATACGCAGTATTTT
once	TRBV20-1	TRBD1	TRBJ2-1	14	CSAEDRVIYNEQFF	TGCAGTGCTGAAGACAGGGTTATATACAATGAGCAGTTCTTC
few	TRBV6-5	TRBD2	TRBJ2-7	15	CASSSIAGGPYEQYF	TGTGCCAGCAGTTCCATAGCGGGGGGGCCGTACGAGCAGTACTTC
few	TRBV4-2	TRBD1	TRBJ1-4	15	CASSQGQGYNEKLFF	TGTGCCAGCAGCCAGGGACAGGGCTATAATGAAAAACTGTTTTTT
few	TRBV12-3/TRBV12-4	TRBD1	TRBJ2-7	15	CASKQTWDRAYEQYF	TGTGCCAGCAAACAAACATGGGACAGGGCCTACGAGCAGTACTTC
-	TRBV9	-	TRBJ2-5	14	CASSVGAVQETQYF	TGTGCCAGCAGCGTAGGGGCAGTCCAAGAGACCCAGTACTTC
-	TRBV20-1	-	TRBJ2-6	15	CSARSFVSGANVLTF	TGCAGTGCCAGGAGTTTCGTCTCTGGGGCCAACGTCCTGACTTTC
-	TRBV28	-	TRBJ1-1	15	CASRILGGTGSEAFF	TGTGCCAGCAGGATACTCGGAGGGACGGGCTCTGAAGCTTTCTTT
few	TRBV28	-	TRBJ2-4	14	CASSKTGAKNIQYF	TGTGCCAGCAGTAAGACGGGAGCCAAAAACATTCAGTACTTC
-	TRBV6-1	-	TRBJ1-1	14	CASRGSELNTEAFF	TGTGCCAGCAGAGGCAGCGAGTTGAACACTGAAGCTTTCTTT
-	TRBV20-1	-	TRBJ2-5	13	CSAIRGLKETQYF	TGCAGTGCTATTCGGGGTTTGAAAGAGACCCAGTACTTC
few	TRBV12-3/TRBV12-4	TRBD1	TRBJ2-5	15	CASSLPGQGAETQYF	TGTGCCAGCAGCCTCCCTGGACAGGGGGCAGAGACCCAGTACTTC
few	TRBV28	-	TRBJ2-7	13	CASRRAALYEQYF	TGTGCCAGCAGGCGGGCAGCGCTGTACGAGCAGTACTTC